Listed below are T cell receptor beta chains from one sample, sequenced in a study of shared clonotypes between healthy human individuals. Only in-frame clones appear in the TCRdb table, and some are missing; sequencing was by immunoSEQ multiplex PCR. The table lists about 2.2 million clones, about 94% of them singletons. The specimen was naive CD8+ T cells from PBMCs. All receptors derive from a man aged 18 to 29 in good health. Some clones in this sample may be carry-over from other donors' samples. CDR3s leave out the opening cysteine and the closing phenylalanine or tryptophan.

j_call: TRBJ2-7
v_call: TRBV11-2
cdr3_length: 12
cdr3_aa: ASSLSSTGYEQY

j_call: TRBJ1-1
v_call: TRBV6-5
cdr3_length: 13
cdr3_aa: AISMPGHADTEAF

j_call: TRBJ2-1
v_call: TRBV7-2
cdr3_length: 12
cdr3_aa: ASSPVAGHNEQF

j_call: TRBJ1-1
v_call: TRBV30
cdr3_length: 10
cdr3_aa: AWSGGSTEAF

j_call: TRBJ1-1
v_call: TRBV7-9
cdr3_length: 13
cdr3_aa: ASSYDHNLNTEAF

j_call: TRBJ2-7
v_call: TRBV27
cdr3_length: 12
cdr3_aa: ASSVQGGDYEQY

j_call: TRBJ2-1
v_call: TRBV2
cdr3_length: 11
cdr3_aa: ASTKPAYNEQF

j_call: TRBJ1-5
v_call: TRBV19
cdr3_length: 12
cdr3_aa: ASSIRQGYQPQH

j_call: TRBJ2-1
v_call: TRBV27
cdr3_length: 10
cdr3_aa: ASRAPRHEQF

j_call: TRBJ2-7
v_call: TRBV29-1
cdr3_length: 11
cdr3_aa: SVYGQGAYEQY

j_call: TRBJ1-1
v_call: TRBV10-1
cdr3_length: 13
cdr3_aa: ASSESGQGNTEAF

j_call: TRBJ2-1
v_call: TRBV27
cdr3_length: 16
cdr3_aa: ASSSWLVTGDLDNEQF